The 7 T cell receptor beta chains below were found in one sample sequenced in a study of blood T cells in healthy people across ages (dated by TCRdb to the mid-2010s). Receptor libraries were prepared by 5' RACE. The run used an Illumina HiSeq 2500. A second roughly 6 to 11 cycle PCR used a sample-barcoded 5' primer and a J-beta primer mix. TCRdb cleaned the public reads at Q25 with fastp, built clones with MiXCR and kept in-frame beta chains. Merged by CDR3 protein, the rows form single entries marked with the most common genes and DNA. This sample comprises some 550,000 distinct CDR3 sequences, around half of them detected only once. Of the sample, just under 25% falls within the top ten clones. The sequenced material came from blood. The origin of the receptors is a man older than 75 in good health.

The V and J genes are TRBV7-2 and TRBJ2-3; tentatively, D is TRBD1 (5 bases). CDR1 is SGHTA, CDR2 FQGNSA, per germline. This CDR3 region has 12 residues. V was pared by 4 bases and J by 8 bases, with 10 bases between. This chain's CDR3 is CASSSTAGTQYF. The DNA for the CDR3 is TGTGCCAGCAGCTCGACAGCCGGTACGCAGTATTTT.

The gene calls are TRBV7-2 and TRBJ1-2; D is ambiguous. Per germline, CDR1 SGHTA and CDR2 FQGNSA. With 2 bases removed from V and 5 bases from J, the gap between germline ends came to 15 bases. CDR3 length equals 15 residues. CDR3 nucleotide sequence: TGTGCCAGCAGCTTAAATCCCTTGGAAGTTTATGGCTACACCTTC. Its protein is CASSLNPLEVYGYTF.

Here the CDR3 reads CASSQLTGTGSSPLHF. The CDR3 DNA sequence: TGTGCCAGCAGCCAACTGACCGGGACAGGATCTTCACCCCTCCACTTT. V usage is TRBV3-1 and J usage is TRBJ1-6; 8 bases match TRBD1. The junction had 9 bases not matched to a gene; V was cut back by 2 bases and J by 9 bases. Germline values: CDR1 LGHDT, CDR2 YNNKEL (reference sequence). The CDR3 is made up of 16 amino acids.

The chain has TRBV29-1 and TRBJ2-4; 9 nucleotides match TRBD1. CDR3 length: 13 amino acids. The V segment lost 7 bases and the J segment 13 bases; nucleotides outside the gene matches: 14. Germline CDR1 SQVTM, CDR2 ANQGSEA. The CDR3 loop is CSGFTGGAGEQYF. The CDR3 region has the DNA TGCAGCGGATTCACAGGGGGCGCGGGGGAGCAGTACTTC.

A word on this clonotype: Since a much larger clone is just one base distant, this may be a read error. The rearrangement links TRBV6-5 to TRBJ1-6; TRBD1 is a possible D gene (6 bases). Germline V gene sequence: CDR1 MNHEY, CDR2 SVGAGI. This CDR3 is 15 amino acids long. This CDR3 is CTSSYSGDRLSPLHF. The CDR3 DNA reads as TGTACCAGCAGTTATTCCGGAGACAGGCTTTCACCCCTCCACTTT.

This chain links TRBV10-3 with TRBJ1-4; 9 bases map to TRBD1. The germline V gene has CDR1 ENHRY and CDR2 SYGVKD. The CDR3 covers 16 residues. Germline trimming cut 2 bases from V and 1 base from J; bases unmatched to any gene: 2. This CDR3 reads CAISEDRGGTNEKLFF. The CDR3 DNA is TGTGCCATCAGTGAGGACAGGGGGGGAACTAATGAAAAACTGTTTTTT.

The V and J genes are TRBV5-5 and TRBJ2-2, with D unresolved. The CDR3 is 14 amino acids. Germline-derived CDR1 and CDR2 are SGHKS and YYEKEE (reference sequence). Trimming left V 2 bases short and J 3 bases short, with 8 bases between. CDR3 in amino acids: CASSFVSDTGELFF. The CDR3 nucleotides read TGTGCCAGCAGCTTTGTCTCCGACACCGGGGAGCTGTTTTTT.